This T cell receptor beta chain comes out of a study of beta chain features in type 1 diabetes. Germline lookup yields CDR1 SGHRS and CDR2 YFSETQ. This CDR3 has 12 amino acids. What was sequenced were expressed TCRB transcripts, since all of the isolated RNA had been reverse transcribed. Data came from immunoSEQ multiplex PCR; TCRdb stores just in-frame clones and leaves some out. The sample consists of roughly 700,000 clones, under 15% of them appearing once. The table lists this clone with a few counts. The antigen remains unidentified. A junction boundary mismatches the germline segment, possibly from a read error. One heparinised draw of blood, averaging about 120 mL, came from each donor. Each sorted fraction was over 95% pure. Study-level points and caveats: Researchers report that Type 1 diabetes patients had moderately but significantly shorter TCRB CDR3s across all four CD4+ subsets.

Material: naive CD4+ T cells from blood. This clonotype was sampled from a young man with type 1 diabetes. The chain employs TRBV5-1 and TRBJ2-7, with D tentatively TRBD1 (5 bases). The CDR3 sequence: CASSLADSLLHF. The CDR3 nucleotides read TGCGCCAGCAGCTTGGCTGACAGCCTGCTGCACTTC.